This record covers a single TCR beta chain. Its antigen is unknown. This sample is part of a study of blood T cells in healthy people across ages. Study-level findings and limits: It was not possible, with unsorted PBMCs, to conclusively compare naive and antigen-experienced cells.

With a J-beta primer mix and a sample-barcoded 5' primer, a second PCR ran about 7 to 12 cycles. Each cDNA molecule, via a template-switch adaptor with 12 random nucleotides, was tagged. TCRdb recomputed calls from the 5' RACE reads with MiXCR, one row per CDR3 protein. The data show 750,000 to 1,000,000 distinct CDR3 sequences, with about 27% seen just once and about a tenth held by the top ten. Isolated PBMCs totaled at least 6 million in each sample. The same sample was also used in a study of T cells of mothers and their children. As that study records: Thymic selection shapes TCR recombination output similarly in related and unrelated pairs.

The receptor was derived from a woman in her thirties or forties in good health. The specimen was blood.

The CDR3, as DNA: TGTGCCAGCATCGTCGGGACAGGGGCTGTCGAAGCTTTCTTT. Translating it yields CASIVGTGAVEAFF. V gene TRBV5-5 combines with J gene TRBJ1-1; TRBD1 matches at 10 bases. V was pared by 6 bases and J by 8 bases, with 10 bases of the junction left unmatched. The V gene's germline CDR1 is SGHKS and CDR2 YYEKEE (reference sequence). The CDR3 covers 14 residues.